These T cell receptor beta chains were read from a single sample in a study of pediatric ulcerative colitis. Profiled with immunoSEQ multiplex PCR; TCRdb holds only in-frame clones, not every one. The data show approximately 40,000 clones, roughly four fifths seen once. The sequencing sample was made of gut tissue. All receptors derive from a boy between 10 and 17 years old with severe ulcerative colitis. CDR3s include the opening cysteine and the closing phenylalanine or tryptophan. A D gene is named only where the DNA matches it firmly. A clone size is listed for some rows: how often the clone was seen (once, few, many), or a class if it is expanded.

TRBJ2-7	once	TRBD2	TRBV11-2	TGTGCCAGCAGCCCGAAACTAGCGGGGGGGCACTACGAGCAGTACTTC	CASSPKLAGGHYEQYF
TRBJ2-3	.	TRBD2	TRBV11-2	TGTGCCAGCAGCGAGCGGGGCGGGGGGCTTGGATCAGATACGCAGTATTTT	CASSERGGGLGSDTQYF
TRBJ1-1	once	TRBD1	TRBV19	TGTGCCAGTAGTCCTGTGACAGGGGGTATGAACACTGAAGCTTTCTTT	CASSPVTGGMNTEAFF
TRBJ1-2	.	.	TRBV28	TGTGCCAGCAGTTTACCCAGGGTGTATGGCTACACCTTC	CASSLPRVYGYTF
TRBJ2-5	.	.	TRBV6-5	TGTGCCAGCAGTTTAAATGGGCAAGAGACCCAGTACTTC	CASSLNGQETQYF
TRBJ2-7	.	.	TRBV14	TGTGCCAGCAGCCACTCCGGGACAGCGGCTACCGGGGGGCAGTACTTC	CASSHSGTAATGGQYF
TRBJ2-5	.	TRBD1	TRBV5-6	TGTGCCAGCAGCACGCCCGGGACAGCAGCTCAAGAGACCCAGTACTTC	CASSTPGTAAQETQYF
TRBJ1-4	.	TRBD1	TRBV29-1	TGCAGCGTCAGGGGGCCCAATCAAGGAAAACTGTTTTTT	CSVRGPNQGKLFF
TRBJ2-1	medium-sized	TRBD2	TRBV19	TGTGCCAGTAGTGGAACTAGCGGGGGGCCCCGGAATGAGCAGTTCTTC	CASSGTSGGPRNEQFF
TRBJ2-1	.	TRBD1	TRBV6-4	TGTGCCAGCAGTGAATCCCCGGGACAGGGGGCCAATGAGCAGTTCTTC	CASSESPGQGANEQFF
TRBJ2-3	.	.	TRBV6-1	TGTGCCAGCAGTGAATTTACGGCAAGCACAGATACGCAGTATTTT	CASSEFTASTDTQYF
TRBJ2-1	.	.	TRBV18	TGTGCCAGCTCACTGGGACTCGAGCAGTTCTTC	CASSLGLEQFF
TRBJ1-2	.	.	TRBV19	TGTGCCAGTAGGGACTACTATGGCTACACCTTC	CASRDYYGYTF
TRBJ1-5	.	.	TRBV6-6	TGTGCCAGCAGTTACTCTGGGGGGGCAAGTCAGCCCCAGCATTTT	CASSYSGGASQPQHF
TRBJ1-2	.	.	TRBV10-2	TGCGCCGCCGGGGAGGCGGGCTCGGCCTATGGCTACACCTTC	CAAGEAGSAYGYTF
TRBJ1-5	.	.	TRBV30	TGTGCCTGGAGTACTCAGTACAATCAGCCCCAGCATTTT	CAWSTQYNQPQHF
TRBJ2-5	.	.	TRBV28	TGTGCCAGCACACCCCCCAGCGAGGAAGAGACCCAGTACTTC	CASTPPSEEETQYF
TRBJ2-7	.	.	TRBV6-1	TGTGCCAGCAGTGACTTTAGGCAGTACTTC	CASSDFRQYF
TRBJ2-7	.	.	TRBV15	TGTGCCACCAGTAGGGGCCATCTAGCCGCCTACGAGCAGTACTTC	CATSRGHLAAYEQYF
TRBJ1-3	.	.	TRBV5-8	TGTGCCAGCAGCACTCGGACAGTGTCTGGAAACACCATATATTTT	CASSTRTVSGNTIYF
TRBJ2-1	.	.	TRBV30	TGTGCCTGGACCTCCGTCGGGGATCATCTTGAGCAGTTCTTC	CAWTSVGDHLEQFF
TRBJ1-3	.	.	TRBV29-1	TGCAGCGTTGAAGAACAGGGTGGAAACACCATATATTTT	CSVEEQGGNTIYF
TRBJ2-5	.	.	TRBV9	TGTGCCAGCAGCGTGGATAACCAGGGAACCCAGTACTTC	CASSVDNQGTQYF
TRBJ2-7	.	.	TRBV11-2	TGTGCCAGCAGCTCAAGCAGGGACTACGAGCAGTACTTC	CASSSSRDYEQYF
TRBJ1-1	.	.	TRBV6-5	TGTGCCAGCAGTTACGGGATTTGGAACACTGAAGCTTTCTTT	CASSYGIWNTEAFF
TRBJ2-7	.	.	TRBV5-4	TGTGCCAGCAGCTTGGGGCAGCGGCAAGGCTTAGGAGAGCAGTACTTC	CASSLGQRQGLGEQYF
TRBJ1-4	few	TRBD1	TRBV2	TGTGCCAGCAATCGACAGGGGGCCTTGGAAAAACTGTTTTTT	CASNRQGALEKLFF
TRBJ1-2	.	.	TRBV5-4	TGTGCCAGCAGCTCCGAGGGGGGGCTTTATGGCTACACCTTC	CASSSEGGLYGYTF
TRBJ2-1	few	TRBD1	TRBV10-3	TGTGCCATCAGTGACACCCATGGACAGGGAAATACCCCTCTTTTTTACAATGAGCAGTTCTTC	CAISDTHGQGNTPLFYNEQFF
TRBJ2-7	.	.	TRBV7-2	TGTGCCAGCAGCGTAAGAATTAGCTCCTACGAGCAGTACTTC	CASSVRISSYEQYF
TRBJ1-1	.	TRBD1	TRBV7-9	TGTGCCAGCAGCCCAGGGGGGCTTGAAGCTTTCTTT	CASSPGGLEAFF
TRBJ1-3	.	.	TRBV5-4	TGTGCCAGCAGCCTTGGGGACTCTGGAAACACCATATATTTT	CASSLGDSGNTIYF
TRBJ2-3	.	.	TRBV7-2	TGTGCCAGCAGCTTAGCGGTCCTAGTGGGGGGCGCAGATACGCAGTATTTT	CASSLAVLVGGADTQYF
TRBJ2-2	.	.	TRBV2	TGTGCCAGCAGTGAAGAGTGGGGAAACACCGGGGAGCTGTTTTTT	CASSEEWGNTGELFF
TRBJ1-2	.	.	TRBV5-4	TGTGCCAGCAGCTTGGGGGGCAGTGGCTACACCTTC	CASSLGGSGYTF
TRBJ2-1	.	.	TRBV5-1	TGCGCCAGCAGCTTGGTAGATGAGCAGTTCTTC	CASSLVDEQFF
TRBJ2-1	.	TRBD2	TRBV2	TGTGCCAGCAGTGACAGGACTAGTGGATTGGAGCAGTTCTTC	CASSDRTSGLEQFF
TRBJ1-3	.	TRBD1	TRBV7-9	TGTGCCAGCAGCCCGGGGACAGAACGCTCTGGAAACACCATATATTTT	CASSPGTERSGNTIYF
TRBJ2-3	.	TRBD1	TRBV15	TGTGCCACCAGCGGGCGACAGGGTTCAGGCACAGATACGCAGTATTTT	CATSGRQGSGTDTQYF
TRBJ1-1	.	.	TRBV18	TGTGCCAGCTCACGACAGGAAGCGAGTGAAGCTTTCTTT	CASSRQEASEAFF
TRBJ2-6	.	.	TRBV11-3	TGTGCCAGCAAAGCCCCCCTAACCGACTCTGGGGCCAACGTCCTGACTTTC	CASKAPLTDSGANVLTF
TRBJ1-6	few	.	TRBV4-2	TGTGCCAGCAGCCAAGACCGGGTAGATAATTCACCCCTCCACTTT	CASSQDRVDNSPLHF
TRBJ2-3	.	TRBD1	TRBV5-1	TGCGCCAGCAGCCCAGGGACAGGGAGCACAGATACGCAGTATTTT	CASSPGTGSTDTQYF
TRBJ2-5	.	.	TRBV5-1	TGCGCCAGCAGGATATCACAGGAAGAGACCCAGTACTTC	CASRISQEETQYF
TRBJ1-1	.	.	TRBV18	TGTGCCAGCTCACCATTGGCAAACCCTGGTGGGACTGAAGCTTTCTTT	CASSPLANPGGTEAFF
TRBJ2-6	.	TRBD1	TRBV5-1	TGCGCCAGCAGACGGACAGGGGACATCTCTGGGGCCAACGTCCTGACTTTC	CASRRTGDISGANVLTF
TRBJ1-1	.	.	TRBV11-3	TGTGCCAGCAGCCCTCGGTCTAACACTGAAGCTTTCTTT	CASSPRSNTEAFF
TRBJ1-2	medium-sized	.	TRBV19	TGTGCCAGTGCTGCTATGGTGGGCGGCTACACCTTC	CASAAMVGGYTF
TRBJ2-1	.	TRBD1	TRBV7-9	TGTGCCAGCAGCCAACAGACAGGGGCGGATGAGCAGTTCTTC	CASSQQTGADEQFF
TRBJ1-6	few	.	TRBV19	TGTGCCAGTAACAGGCAATCTGCACCCCTCCACTTT	CASNRQSAPLHF
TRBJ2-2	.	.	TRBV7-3	TGTGCCAGCAGGACTTACTCGAACACCGGGGAGCTGTTTTTT	CASRTYSNTGELFF
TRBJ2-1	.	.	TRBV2	TGTGCCAGCACCGGGAGCGCAATGAACAATGAGCAGTTCTTC	CASTGSAMNNEQFF
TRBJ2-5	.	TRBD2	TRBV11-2	TGTGCCAGCAGCTTACCCCCGGGACTAGCGGGGGACCAAGAGACCCAGTACTTC	CASSLPPGLAGDQETQYF